This entry is about one T cell receptor beta chain. This record comes from a study of technical replicates of blood from a few donors. The method was immunoSEQ multiplex PCR; TCRdb's version includes in-frame clones alone and lacks a portion of them. The sample lists 75,000 to 95,000 clones, about 93% occurring once. The V end lost 3 bases, the J end lost 3 bases, and 6 bases lay between the germline ends. Germline V CDR1 and CDR2: SGHKS, YYEKEE (reference sequence). This CDR3 region has 12 residues. Sequencing was done on a sample of T cells isolated from PBMCs. The clonotype comes from a human donor in good health. The rearrangement links TRBV5-5 to TRBJ2-5; unclear D gene. CDR3 in amino acids: CASSWSEETQYF. The CDR3 nucleotides read TGTGCCAGCAGCTGGAGTGAAGAGACCCAGTACTTC.